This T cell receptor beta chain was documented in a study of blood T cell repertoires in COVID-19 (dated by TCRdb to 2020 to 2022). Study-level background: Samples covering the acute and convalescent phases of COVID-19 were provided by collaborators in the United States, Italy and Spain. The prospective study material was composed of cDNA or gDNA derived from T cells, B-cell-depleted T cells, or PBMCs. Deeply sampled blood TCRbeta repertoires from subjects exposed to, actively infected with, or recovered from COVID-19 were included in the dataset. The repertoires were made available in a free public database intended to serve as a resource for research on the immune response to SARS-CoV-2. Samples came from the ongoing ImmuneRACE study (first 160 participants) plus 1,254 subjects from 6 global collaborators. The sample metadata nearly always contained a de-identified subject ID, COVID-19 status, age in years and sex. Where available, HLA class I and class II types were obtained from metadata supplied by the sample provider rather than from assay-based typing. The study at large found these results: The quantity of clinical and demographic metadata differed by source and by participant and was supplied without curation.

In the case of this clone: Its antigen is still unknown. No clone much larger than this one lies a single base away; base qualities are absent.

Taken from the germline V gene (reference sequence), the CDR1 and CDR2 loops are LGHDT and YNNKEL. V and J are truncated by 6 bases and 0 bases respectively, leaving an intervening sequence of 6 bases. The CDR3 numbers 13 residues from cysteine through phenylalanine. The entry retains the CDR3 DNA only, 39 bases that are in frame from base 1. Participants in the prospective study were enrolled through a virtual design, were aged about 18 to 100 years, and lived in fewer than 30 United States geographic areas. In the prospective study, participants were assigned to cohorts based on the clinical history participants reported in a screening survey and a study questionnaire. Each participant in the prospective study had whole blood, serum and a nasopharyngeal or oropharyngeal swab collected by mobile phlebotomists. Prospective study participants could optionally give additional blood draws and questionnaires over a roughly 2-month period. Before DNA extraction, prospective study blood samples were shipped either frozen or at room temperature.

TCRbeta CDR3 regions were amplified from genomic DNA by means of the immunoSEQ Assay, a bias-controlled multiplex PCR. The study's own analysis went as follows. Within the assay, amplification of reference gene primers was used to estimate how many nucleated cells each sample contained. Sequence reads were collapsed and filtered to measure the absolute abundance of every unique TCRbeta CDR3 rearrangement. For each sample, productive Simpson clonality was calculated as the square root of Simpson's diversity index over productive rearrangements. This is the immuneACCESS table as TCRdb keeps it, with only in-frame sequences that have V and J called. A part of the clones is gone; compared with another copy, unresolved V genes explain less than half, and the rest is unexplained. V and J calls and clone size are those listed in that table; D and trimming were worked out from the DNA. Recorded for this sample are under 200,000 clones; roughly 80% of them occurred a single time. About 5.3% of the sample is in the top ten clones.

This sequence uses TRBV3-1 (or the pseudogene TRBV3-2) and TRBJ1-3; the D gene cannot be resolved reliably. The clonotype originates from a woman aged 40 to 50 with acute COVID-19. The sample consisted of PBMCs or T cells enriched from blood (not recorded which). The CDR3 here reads CASSLRSGNTIYF. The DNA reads TGTGCCAGCAGTCTTCGCTCTGGAAACACCATATATTTT.